Listed below are T cell receptor beta chains from one sample, sequenced in a study of blood T cell repertoires in COVID-19. The method was immunoSEQ multiplex PCR; TCRdb's version includes in-frame clones alone and lacks a portion of them. The sample holds roughly 180,000 clones, about four fifths seen once. Sequenced: peripheral blood. The source of these receptors is a woman in her sixties or seventies with COVID-19, enrolled during active disease. CDR3s include the opening cysteine and the closing phenylalanine or tryptophan. The D gene is left open where the match is weak. Clone size is given for some rows only: seen once, a few or many times, or a class if the clone is expanded.

v_gene	d_gene	j_gene	abundance	CDR3aa	CDR3nt
TRBV30	NA	TRBJ2-7	NA	CAWQAQYEQYF	TGTGCCTGGCAAGCCCAATACGAGCAGTACTTC
TRBV5-1	NA	TRBJ1-1	many	CASSLEEPPGEAFF	TGCGCCAGCAGCTTGGAGGAGCCTCCAGGGGAAGCTTTCTTT
TRBV7-9	TRBD1	TRBJ2-3	NA	CASSNRDSSGDTQYF	TGTGCCAGCAGCAACCGGGACAGCTCCGGAGATACGCAGTATTTT
TRBV5-8	NA	TRBJ1-6	NA	CASRASNRAGSPLHF	TGTGCCAGCAGAGCCTCGAATAGGGCGGGTTCACCCCTCCACTTT
TRBV19	TRBD2	TRBJ2-1	NA	CASSKTSGNNEQFF	TGTGCCAGTAGTAAGACTAGCGGAAACAATGAGCAGTTCTTC
TRBV27	NA	TRBJ1-2	NA	CASSPHLQGLTYGYTF	TGTGCCAGCAGCCCTCATTTACAGGGTTTAACCTATGGCTACACCTTC
TRBV21-1	NA	TRBJ1-3	NA	CASTRGDRVTGNTIYF	TGTGCCAGCACCAGGGGAGACAGAGTGACTGGAAACACCATATATTTT
TRBV6-1	TRBD2	TRBJ2-5	NA	CASSVASGGTQETQYF	TGTGCCAGCAGTGTCGCTAGCGGGGGTACCCAAGAGACCCAGTACTTC
TRBV3-1/TRBV3-2	NA	TRBJ2-5	few	CASSQDRTAAGQETQYF	TGTGCCAGCAGCCAAGACCGGACAGCGGCTGGCCAAGAGACCCAGTACTTC
TRBV29-1	NA	TRBJ2-5	NA	CSVTRAEETQYF	TGCAGCGTGACGCGCGCGGAGGAGACCCAGTACTTC
TRBV15	TRBD1	TRBJ2-3	few	CATGTGASTDTQYF	TGTGCCACGGGTACAGGGGCTAGCACAGATACGCAGTATTTT
TRBV30	NA	TRBJ1-2	NA	CAWSVAAGNGYTF	TGTGCCTGGAGTGTCGCGGCAGGGAATGGCTACACCTTC
TRBV6-1	TRBD1	TRBJ2-1	many	CASSEAPGQGAEQFF	TGTGCCAGCAGTGAAGCGCCAGGACAGGGGGCTGAGCAGTTCTTC
TRBV4-2	TRBD1	TRBJ2-6	NA	CASSQARGPTAVLTF	TGTGCCAGCAGCCAAGCCAGGGGGCCCACCGCCGTCCTGACTTTC
TRBV28	TRBD1	TRBJ1-5	NA	CASSWGRQGVIGQPQHF	TGTGCCAGCAGTTGGGGGAGACAGGGGGTAATAGGTCAGCCCCAGCATTTT
TRBV28	TRBD1	TRBJ1-1	few	CASSIRGAAFF	TGTGCCAGCAGTATCAGGGGGGCGGCTTTCTTT
TRBV6-2/TRBV6-3	NA	TRBJ2-5	NA	CASSYSKQETQYF	TGTGCCAGCAGTTACTCTAAACAAGAGACCCAGTACTTC
TRBV4-3	TRBD2	TRBJ2-7	NA	CASSQGFRDYLYPEQYF	TGCGCCAGCAGCCAAGGTTTCCGGGACTACCTCTACCCCGAGCAGTACTTC
TRBV12-5	TRBD2	TRBJ2-2	NA	CASGLAGPNTGELFF	TGTGCTAGTGGTCTAGCGGGACCGAACACCGGGGAGCTGTTTTTT
TRBV28	TRBD1	TRBJ1-2	NA	CASREFTGEGPYGYTF	TGTGCCAGCAGGGAATTTACAGGGGAAGGCCCCTATGGCTACACCTTC
TRBV2	TRBD2	TRBJ2-1	NA	CASSVQRGYNEQFF	TGTGCCAGCAGTGTTCAGCGGGGGTACAATGAGCAGTTCTTC
TRBV30	NA	TRBJ2-5	NA	CAWSVSQLAGQETQYF	TGTGCCTGGAGTGTAAGTCAGCTAGCAGGACAAGAGACCCAGTACTTC
TRBV5-1	TRBD2	TRBJ2-1	NA	CASSSGVAGVGNEQFF	TGCGCCAGCAGCTCGGGTGTAGCGGGAGTGGGAAATGAGCAGTTCTTC
TRBV28	TRBD1	TRBJ1-5	NA	CASSSGTGAQPQHF	TGTGCCAGCAGTTCAGGGACAGGGGCTCAGCCCCAGCATTTT
TRBV9	TRBD1	TRBJ1-3	NA	CASSVSTGFGNTIYF	TGTGCCAGCAGCGTATCGACAGGGTTCGGAAACACCATATATTTT
TRBV28	TRBD2	TRBJ2-5	once	CATIRGLAGGPTEETQYF	TGTGCCACCATACGGGGGCTAGCGGGAGGCCCGACCGAAGAGACCCAGTACTTC
TRBV6-2/TRBV6-3	TRBD2	TRBJ2-1	NA	CASSVAGPTYNEQFF	TGTGCCAGCAGTGTAGCGGGACCCACCTACAATGAGCAGTTCTTC
TRBV6-2/TRBV6-3	TRBD2	TRBJ2-5	once	CASSYAGGRETQYF	TGTGCCAGCAGTTACGCGGGAGGAAGAGAGACCCAGTACTTC
TRBV7-3	NA	TRBJ1-3	NA	CASSPGGGGNTIYF	TGTGCCAGCAGCCCTGGAGGCGGTGGAAACACCATATATTTT
TRBV25-1	TRBD2	TRBJ2-7	NA	CASSGGGIHEQYF	TGTGCCAGCAGTGGGGGGGGGATCCACGAGCAGTACTTC
TRBV7-3	NA	TRBJ2-2	NA	CASSLMVSTAGELFF	TGTGCCAGCAGCTTAATGGTTTCGACAGCCGGGGAGCTGTTTTTT
TRBV21-1	NA	TRBJ1-5	few	CASSKDHRETQHF	TGTGCCAGCAGCAAAGACCACAGGGAAACCCAGCATTTT
TRBV7-9	NA	TRBJ1-2	NA	CASSFPEGGYTF	TGTGCCAGCAGCTTCCCCGAGGGTGGCTACACCTTC
TRBV11-3	TRBD2	TRBJ2-1	NA	CASSFGGRNNEQFF	TGTGCCAGCAGCTTCGGCGGGAGAAACAATGAGCAGTTCTTC
TRBV28	NA	TRBJ1-5	NA	CASKQGSDQPQHF	TGTGCCAGCAAACAGGGAAGTGATCAGCCCCAGCATTTT
TRBV7-3	NA	TRBJ1-1	NA	CASSGQGPGTEAFF	TGTGCCAGCAGCGGCCAGGGGCCGGGCACTGAAGCTTTCTTT
TRBV4-1	TRBD1	TRBJ2-1	many	CASSQGNGQGTHNEQFF	TGCGCCAGCAGCCAAGGCAATGGACAGGGCACCCACAATGAGCAGTTCTTC
TRBV7-2	TRBD1	TRBJ1-2	NA	CASSFGTGRDGYTF	TGTGCCAGCAGCTTCGGGACAGGGCGGGATGGCTACACCTTC
TRBV10-1	TRBD1	TRBJ2-7	NA	CASSRDRPSLPFFYEQYF	TGCGCCAGCAGTCGGGACAGGCCGTCGTTACCCTTTTTCTACGAGCAGTACTTC
TRBV9	NA	TRBJ1-1	NA	CASSPQGRTEAFF	TGTGCCAGCAGCCCCCAGGGGAGAACTGAAGCTTTCTTT
TRBV15	NA	TRBJ1-6	few	CATSRDRESSPLHF	TGTGCCACCAGCAGAGATCGAGAGAGCTCACCCCTCCACTTT
TRBV30	TRBD1	TRBJ2-7	NA	CAWRDRGFSYEQYF	TGTGCCTGGAGGGACAGGGGGTTTAGTTACGAGCAGTACTTC
TRBV15	NA	TRBJ2-1	NA	CATSRDSEQFF	TGTGCCACCAGCAGAGATAGTGAGCAGTTCTTC
TRBV2	TRBD2	TRBJ2-2	NA	CASSFLAGAIVGELFF	TGTGCCAGCAGTTTCCTAGCGGGAGCGATCGTCGGGGAGCTGTTTTTT
TRBV7-2	NA	TRBJ2-7	NA	CASSLGGQAYEQYF	TGTGCCAGCAGCTTGGGAGGACAAGCCTACGAGCAGTACTTC
TRBV11-2	NA	TRBJ2-5	NA	CASSFLEGGQETQYF	TGTGCCAGCAGCTTCCTGGAGGGGGGGCAAGAGACCCAGTACTTC
TRBV28	TRBD2	TRBJ2-3	NA	CASSSRRGASGRADTQYF	TGTGCCAGCAGTTCCAGAAGGGGGGCTAGCGGGAGAGCAGATACGCAGTATTTT
TRBV7-8	NA	TRBJ2-1	NA	CASSLGGLAASSYNEQFF	TGTGCCAGCAGCTTAGGGGGGCTAGCGGCGAGCTCCTACAATGAGCAGTTCTTC
TRBV4-1	NA	TRBJ1-1	NA	CASSHLQRTNTEAFF	TGCGCCAGCAGCCACCTACAGAGAACAAACACTGAAGCTTTCTTT
TRBV6-6	NA	TRBJ1-2	NA	CASSYSWTDPRYGYTF	TGTGCCAGCAGTTACTCATGGACAGATCCTCGCTATGGCTACACCTTC
TRBV19	NA	TRBJ2-7	NA	CASSIWNDRNAYEQYF	TGTGCCAGTAGTATCTGGAATGACAGAAATGCCTACGAGCAGTACTTC
TRBV28	TRBD1	TRBJ1-6	NA	CASRGQSSYNSPLHF	TGTGCCAGCAGGGGACAGAGCTCCTATAATTCACCCCTCCACTTT
TRBV28	TRBD2	TRBJ2-3	NA	CASSLGLAGYTDTQYF	TGTGCCAGCAGTTTAGGACTAGCGGGATACACAGATACGCAGTATTTT
TRBV18	NA	TRBJ1-3	NA	CASSQAPGRGSGNTIYF	TGTGCCAGCTCACAAGCCCCGGGGAGAGGTTCTGGAAACACCATATATTTT
TRBV28	TRBD2	TRBJ2-6	NA	CASRGTSGRAGANVLTF	TGTGCCAGCAGGGGGACTAGCGGGAGGGCTGGGGCCAACGTCCTGACTTTC
TRBV5-8	TRBD1	TRBJ2-4	NA	CASSQTGGFDIQYF	TGTGCCAGCAGCCAAACAGGGGGATTCGACATTCAGTACTTC